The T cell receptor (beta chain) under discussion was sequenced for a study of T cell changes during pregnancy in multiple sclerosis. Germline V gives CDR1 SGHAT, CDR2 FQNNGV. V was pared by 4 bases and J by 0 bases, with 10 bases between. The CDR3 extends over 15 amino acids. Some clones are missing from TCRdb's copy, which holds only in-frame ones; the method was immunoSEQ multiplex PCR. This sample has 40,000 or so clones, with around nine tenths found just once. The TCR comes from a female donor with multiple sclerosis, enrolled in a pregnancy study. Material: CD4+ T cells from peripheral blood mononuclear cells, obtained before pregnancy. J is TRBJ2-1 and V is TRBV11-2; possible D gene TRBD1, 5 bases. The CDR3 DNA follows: TGTGCCAGCAGCTCAGGGTCCGGCTCCTACAATGAGCAGTTCTTC. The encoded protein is CASSSGSGSYNEQFF.